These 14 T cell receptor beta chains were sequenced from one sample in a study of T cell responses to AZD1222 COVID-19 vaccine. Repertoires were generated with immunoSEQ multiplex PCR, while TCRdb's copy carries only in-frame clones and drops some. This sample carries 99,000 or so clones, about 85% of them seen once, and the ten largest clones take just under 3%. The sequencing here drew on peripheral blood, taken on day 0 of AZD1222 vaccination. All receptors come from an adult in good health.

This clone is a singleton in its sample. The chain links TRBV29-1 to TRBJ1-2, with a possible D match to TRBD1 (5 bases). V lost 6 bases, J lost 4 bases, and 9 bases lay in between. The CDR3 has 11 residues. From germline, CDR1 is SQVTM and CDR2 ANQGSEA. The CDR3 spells CSVGRIYGYTF. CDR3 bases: TGCAGCGTGGGACGAATCTATGGCTACACCTTC.

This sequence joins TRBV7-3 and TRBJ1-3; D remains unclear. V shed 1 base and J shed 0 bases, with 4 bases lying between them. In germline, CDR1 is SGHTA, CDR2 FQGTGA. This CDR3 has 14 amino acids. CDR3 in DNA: TGTGCCAGCAGCTTAAGCAGCTCTGGAAACACCATATATTTT. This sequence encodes CASSLSSSGNTIYF.

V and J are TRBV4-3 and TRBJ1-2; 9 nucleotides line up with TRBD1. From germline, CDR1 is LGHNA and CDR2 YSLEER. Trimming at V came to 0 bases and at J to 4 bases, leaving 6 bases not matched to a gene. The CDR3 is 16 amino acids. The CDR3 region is CASSQDRLGQGYGYTF. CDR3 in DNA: TGCGCCAGCAGCCAAGATCGATTGGGACAGGGCTATGGCTACACCTTC.

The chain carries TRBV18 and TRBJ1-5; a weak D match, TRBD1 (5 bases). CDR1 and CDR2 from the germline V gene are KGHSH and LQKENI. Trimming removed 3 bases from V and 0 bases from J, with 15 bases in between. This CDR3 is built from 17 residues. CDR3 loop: CASSPGRADHSNQPQHF. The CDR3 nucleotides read TGTGCCAGCTCACCGGGCAGGGCCGACCATAGCAATCAGCCCCAGCATTTT.

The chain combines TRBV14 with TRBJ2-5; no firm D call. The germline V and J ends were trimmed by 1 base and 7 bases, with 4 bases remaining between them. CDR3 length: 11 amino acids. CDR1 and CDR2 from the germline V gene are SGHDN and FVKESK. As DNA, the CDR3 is TGTGCCAGCAGCCAAGGGTCGACCCAGTACTTC. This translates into CASSQGSTQYF.

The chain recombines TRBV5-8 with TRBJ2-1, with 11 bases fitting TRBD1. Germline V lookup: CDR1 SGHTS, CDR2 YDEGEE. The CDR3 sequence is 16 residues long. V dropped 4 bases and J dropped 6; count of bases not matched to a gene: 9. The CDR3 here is CASSQPRDRGANEQFF. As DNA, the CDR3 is TGTGCCAGCAGCCAACCCCGGGACAGGGGGGCCAATGAGCAGTTCTTC.

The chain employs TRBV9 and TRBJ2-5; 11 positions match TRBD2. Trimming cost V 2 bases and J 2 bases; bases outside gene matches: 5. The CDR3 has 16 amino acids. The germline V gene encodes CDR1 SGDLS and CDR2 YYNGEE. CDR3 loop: CASSVGTSGPQETQYF. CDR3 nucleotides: TGTGCCAGCAGCGTCGGGACTAGCGGACCTCAAGAGACCCAGTACTTC.

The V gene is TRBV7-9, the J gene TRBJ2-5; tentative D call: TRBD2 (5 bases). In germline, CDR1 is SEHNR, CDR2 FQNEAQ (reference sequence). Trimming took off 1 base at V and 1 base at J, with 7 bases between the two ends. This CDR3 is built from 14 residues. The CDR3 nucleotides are TGTGCCAGCAGCTTAGGACTATCCCAAGAGACCCAGTACTTC. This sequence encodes CASSLGLSQETQYF. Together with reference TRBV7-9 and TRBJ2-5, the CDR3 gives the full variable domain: DTGVSQNPRHKITKRGQNVTFRCDPISEHNRLYWYRQTLGQGPEFLTYFQNEAQLEKSRLLSDRFSAERPKGSFSTLEIQRTEQGDSAMYLCASSLGLSQETQYFGPGTRLLVL.

CDR3 in amino acids: CASSEGGLRETQYF. The CDR3 coding sequence is TGTGCCAGCAGCGAGGGAGGGCTGCGAGAGACCCAGTACTTC. This chain links TRBV9 with TRBJ2-5; the match to TRBD2 covers 7 bases. Trimming removed 3 bases from V and 4 bases from J; junction bases left unmatched: 6. The CDR3 has 14 amino acids. From germline, CDR1 is SGDLS and CDR2 YYNGEE. Supplemented by reference TRBV9 and TRBJ2-5, the full variable domain reads DSGVTQTPKHLITATGQRVTLRCSPRSGDLSVYWYQQSLDQGLQFLIQYYNGEERAKGNILERFSAQQFPDLHSELNLSSLELGDSALYFCASSEGGLRETQYFGPGTRLLVL.

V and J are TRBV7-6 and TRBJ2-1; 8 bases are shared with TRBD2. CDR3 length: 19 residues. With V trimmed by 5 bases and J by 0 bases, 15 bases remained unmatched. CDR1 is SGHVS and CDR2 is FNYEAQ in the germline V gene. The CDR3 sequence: CASSLRLAGPSRSYNEQFF. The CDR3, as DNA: TGTGCCAGCAGCCTGCGGCTAGCGGGTCCTTCTCGCTCCTACAATGAGCAGTTCTTC. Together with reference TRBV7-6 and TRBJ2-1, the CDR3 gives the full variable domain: GAGVSQSPRYKVTKRGQDVALRCDPISGHVSLYWYRQALGQGPEFLTYFNYEAQQDKSGLPNDRFSAERPEGSISTLTIQRTEQRDSAMYRCASSLRLAGPSRSYNEQFFGPGTRLTVL.

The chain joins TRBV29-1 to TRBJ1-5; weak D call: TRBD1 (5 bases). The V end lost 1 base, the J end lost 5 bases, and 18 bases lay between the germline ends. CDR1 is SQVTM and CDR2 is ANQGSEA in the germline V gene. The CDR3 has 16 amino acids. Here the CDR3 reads CSVEVEGQGEDQPQHF. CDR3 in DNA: TGCAGCGTTGAAGTGGAGGGGCAGGGCGAGGATCAGCCCCAGCATTTT.

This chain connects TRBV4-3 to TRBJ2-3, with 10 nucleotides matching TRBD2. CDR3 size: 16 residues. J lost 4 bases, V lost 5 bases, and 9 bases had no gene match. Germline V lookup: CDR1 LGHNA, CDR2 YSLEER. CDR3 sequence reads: CASSYSSGRVADTQYF. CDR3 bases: TGCGCCAGCAGCTACTCTAGCGGGAGAGTGGCAGATACGCAGTATTTT.

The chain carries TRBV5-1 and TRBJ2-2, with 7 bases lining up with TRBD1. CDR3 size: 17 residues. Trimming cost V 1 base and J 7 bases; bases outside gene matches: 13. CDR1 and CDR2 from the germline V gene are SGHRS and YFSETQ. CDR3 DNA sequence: TGCGCCAGCAGCTTGCTATCTTACAGGGGAATCGGCGGGGAGCTGTTTTTT. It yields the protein CASSLLSYRGIGGELFF.

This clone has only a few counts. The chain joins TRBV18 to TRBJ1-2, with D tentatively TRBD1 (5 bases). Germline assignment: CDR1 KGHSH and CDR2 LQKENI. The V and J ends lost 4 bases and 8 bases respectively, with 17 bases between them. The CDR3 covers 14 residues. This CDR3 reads CASSQDGTRLGYTF. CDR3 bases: TGTGCCAGCTCACAGGACGGGACCCGGCTAGGCTACACCTTC. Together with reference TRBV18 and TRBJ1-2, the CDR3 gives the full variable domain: NAGVMQNPRHLVRRRGQEARLRCSPMKGHSHVYWYRQLPEEGLKFMVYLQKENIIDESGMPKERFSAEFPKEGPSILRIQQVVRGDSAAYFCASSQDGTRLGYTFGSGTRLTVV.